This T cell receptor (beta chain) is from a study of cytomegalovirus exposure and HLA in healthy donors. Background on the study: There were 350 to 400 genotyped donors. Of these, 75% to 90% fell in the genetic ancestry cluster associated with self-reported Caucasian donors. Broader study findings: Specificity for CMV antigens was confirmed in vitro for three of the CMV-associated chains.

V lost 2 bases and J lost 5; bases outside the gene matches: 6. Germline V CDR1 and CDR2: SGHVS, FQNEAQ. This CDR3 is 15 amino acids long. About this clone itself: As yet, its antigen is unknown.

This PCR relied on a set of 60 Vbeta primers and 13 Jbeta primers. Only in-frame clones appear in the TCRdb table, and some are missing; sequencing was by immunoSEQ multiplex PCR. This sample yields 150,000 or so clones, of which roughly 80% are seen a single time; 2% to 2.5% belongs to the top ten. The source of this sequence is a man aged 45 to 65 in good health and CMV-seropositive. Sequencing input: PBMCs. The chain recombines TRBV7-8 with TRBJ2-7, with TRBD2 matching 10 bases. The DNA for the CDR3 is TGTGCCAGCAGCTTACCGGGACTAGCGTCCCACGAGCAGTACTTC. It yields the protein CASSLPGLASHEQYF.